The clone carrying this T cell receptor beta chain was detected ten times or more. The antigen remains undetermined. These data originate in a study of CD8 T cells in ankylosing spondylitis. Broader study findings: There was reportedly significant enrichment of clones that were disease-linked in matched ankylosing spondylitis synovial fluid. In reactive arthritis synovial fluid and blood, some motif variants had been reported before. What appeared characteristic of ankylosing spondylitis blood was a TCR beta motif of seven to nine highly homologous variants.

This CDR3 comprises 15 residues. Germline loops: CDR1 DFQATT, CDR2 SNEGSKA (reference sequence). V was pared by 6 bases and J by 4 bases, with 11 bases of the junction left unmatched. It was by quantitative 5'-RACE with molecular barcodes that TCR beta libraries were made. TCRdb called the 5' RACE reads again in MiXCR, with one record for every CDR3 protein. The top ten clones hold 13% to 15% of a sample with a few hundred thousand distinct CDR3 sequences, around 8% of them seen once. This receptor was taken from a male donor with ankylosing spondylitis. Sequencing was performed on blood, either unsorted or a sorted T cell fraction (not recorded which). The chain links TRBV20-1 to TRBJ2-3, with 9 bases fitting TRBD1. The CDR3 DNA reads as TGCAGTGCGGGAGGGACAGGGAGTCGTGCAGATACGCAGTATTTT. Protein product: CSAGGTGSRADTQYF.